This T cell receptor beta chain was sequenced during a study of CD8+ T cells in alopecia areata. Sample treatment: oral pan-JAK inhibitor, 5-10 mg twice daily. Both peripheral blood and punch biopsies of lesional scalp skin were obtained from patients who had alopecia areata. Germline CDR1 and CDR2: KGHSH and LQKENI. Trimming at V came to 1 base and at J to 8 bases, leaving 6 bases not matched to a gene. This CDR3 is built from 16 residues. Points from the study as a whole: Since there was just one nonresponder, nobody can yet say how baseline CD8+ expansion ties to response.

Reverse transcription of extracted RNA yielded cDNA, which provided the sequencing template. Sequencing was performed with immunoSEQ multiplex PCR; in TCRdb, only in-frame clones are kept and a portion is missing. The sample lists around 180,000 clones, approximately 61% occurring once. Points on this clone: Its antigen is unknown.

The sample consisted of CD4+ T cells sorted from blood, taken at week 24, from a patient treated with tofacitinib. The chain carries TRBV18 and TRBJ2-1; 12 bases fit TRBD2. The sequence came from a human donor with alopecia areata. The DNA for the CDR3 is TGTGCCAGCTCACCACTGTGGGGGACTAGCGGGTATGAGCAGTTCTTC. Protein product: CASSPLWGTSGYEQFF. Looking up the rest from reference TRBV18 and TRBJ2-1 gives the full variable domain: NAGVMQNPRHLVRRRGQEARLRCSPMKGHSHVYWYRQLPEEGLKFMVYLQKENIIDESGMPKERFSAEFPKEGPSILRIQQVVRGDSAAYFCASSPLWGTSGYEQFFGPGTRLTVL.